This T cell receptor (beta chain) came from a study of cytomegalovirus exposure and HLA in healthy donors. Vbeta (60) and Jbeta (13) primers were used in the PCR. Assay: immunoSEQ multiplex PCR; the TCRdb copy retains only in-frame clones and omits some. This table holds approximately 170,000 clones, around 78% found once. Germline loops: CDR1 LGHNA, CDR2 YSLEER. The CDR3 contains 16 residues. After removal of 0 bases from V and 4 bases from J, the junction contained 6 bases not matched to a gene. The genes are TRBV4-3 and TRBJ2-1, with TRBD2 matching over 7 bases. Sequenced: PBMCs. The sequence derives from a woman in her 30s in good health and CMV-seropositive. CDR3 sequence: CASSQEGLGSYNEQFF. Here the CDR3 DNA reads TGCGCCAGCAGCCAAGAAGGACTAGGGTCATACAATGAGCAGTTCTTC.